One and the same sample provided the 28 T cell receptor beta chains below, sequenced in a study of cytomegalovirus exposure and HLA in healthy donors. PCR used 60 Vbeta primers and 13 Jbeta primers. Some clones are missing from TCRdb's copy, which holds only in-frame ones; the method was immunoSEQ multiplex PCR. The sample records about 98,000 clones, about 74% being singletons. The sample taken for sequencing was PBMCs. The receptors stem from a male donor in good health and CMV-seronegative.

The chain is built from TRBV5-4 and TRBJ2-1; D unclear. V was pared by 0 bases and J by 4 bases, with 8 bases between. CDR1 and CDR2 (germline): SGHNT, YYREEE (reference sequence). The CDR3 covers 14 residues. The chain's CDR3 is CASSLELHYNEQFF. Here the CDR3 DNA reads TGTGCCAGCAGCTTGGAACTACATTACAATGAGCAGTTCTTC.

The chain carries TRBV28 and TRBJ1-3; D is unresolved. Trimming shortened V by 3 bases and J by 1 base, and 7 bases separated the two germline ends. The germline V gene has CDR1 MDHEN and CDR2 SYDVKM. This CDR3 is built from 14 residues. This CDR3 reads CASSLSESGNTIYF. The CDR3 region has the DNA TGTGCCAGCAGTTTGAGCGAGTCTGGAAACACCATATATTTT.

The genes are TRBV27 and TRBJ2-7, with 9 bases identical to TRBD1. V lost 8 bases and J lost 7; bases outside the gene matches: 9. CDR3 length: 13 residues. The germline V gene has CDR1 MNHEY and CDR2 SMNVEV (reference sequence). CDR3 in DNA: TGTGCCAGCTCGGGTGCGGGACAGGGTGAGCAGTACTTC. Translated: CASSGAGQGEQYF.

This CDR3 is CASSSRQGDLYNEQFF. The CDR3 DNA reads TGTGCCAGCAGCTCTCGACAGGGGGACCTTTACAATGAGCAGTTCTTC. This chain connects TRBV7-2 to TRBJ2-1; 9 nucleotides match TRBD1. The germline V gene has CDR1 SGHTA and CDR2 FQGNSA. The CDR3 has 16 amino acids. V gave up 4 bases and J gave up 4 bases; unmatched junction bases: 8.

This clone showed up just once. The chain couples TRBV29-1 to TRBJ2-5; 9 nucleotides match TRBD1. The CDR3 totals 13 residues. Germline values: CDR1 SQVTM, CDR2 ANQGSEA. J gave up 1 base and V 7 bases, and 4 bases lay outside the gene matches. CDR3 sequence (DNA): TGCAGCGGGGGGACAGGGACCCAAGAGACCCAGTACTTC. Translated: CSGGTGTQETQYF.

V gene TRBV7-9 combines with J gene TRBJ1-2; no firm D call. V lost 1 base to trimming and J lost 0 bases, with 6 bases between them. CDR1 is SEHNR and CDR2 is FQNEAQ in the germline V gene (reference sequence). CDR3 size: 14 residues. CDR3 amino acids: CASSLDGANYGYTF. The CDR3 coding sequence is TGTGCCAGCAGCTTAGACGGAGCTAACTATGGCTACACCTTC.

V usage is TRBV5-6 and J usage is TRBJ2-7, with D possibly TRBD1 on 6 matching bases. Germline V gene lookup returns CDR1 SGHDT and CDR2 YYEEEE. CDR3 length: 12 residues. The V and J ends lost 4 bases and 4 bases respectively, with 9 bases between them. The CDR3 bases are TGTGCCAGCAGCCCGGACAGATACGAGCAGTACTTC. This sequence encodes CASSPDRYEQYF.

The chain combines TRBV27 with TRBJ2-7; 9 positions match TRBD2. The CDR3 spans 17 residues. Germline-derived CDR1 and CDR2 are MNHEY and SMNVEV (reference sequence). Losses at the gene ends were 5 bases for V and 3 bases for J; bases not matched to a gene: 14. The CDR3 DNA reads TGTGCCAGCAGTCCCGACCCAACCGGGACTAGCATCTACGAGCAGTACTTC. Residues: CASSPDPTGTSIYEQYF.

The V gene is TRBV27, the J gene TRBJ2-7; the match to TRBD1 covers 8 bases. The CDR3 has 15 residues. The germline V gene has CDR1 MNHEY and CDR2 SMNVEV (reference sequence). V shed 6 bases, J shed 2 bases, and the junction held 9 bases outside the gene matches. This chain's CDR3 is CASRFTGTGPYEQYF. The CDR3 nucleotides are TGTGCCAGCAGGTTTACCGGGACAGGACCCTACGAGCAGTACTTC.

This chain's CDR3 is CASSLSPWVTIPGYTF. CDR3 DNA: TGTGCCAGCAGTTTATCGCCTTGGGTTACTATCCCTGGCTACACCTTC. The genes are TRBV27 and TRBJ1-2; D not resolved. Looked up from germline, CDR1 is MNHEY and CDR2 is SMNVEV (reference sequence). V lost 0 bases and J 7 bases, leaving 18 bases between the germline ends. This CDR3 comprises 16 residues.

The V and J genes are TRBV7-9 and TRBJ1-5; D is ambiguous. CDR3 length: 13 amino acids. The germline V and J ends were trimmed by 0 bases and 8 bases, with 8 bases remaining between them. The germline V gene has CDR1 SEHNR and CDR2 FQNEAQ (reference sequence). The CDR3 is CASSLASFKPQHF. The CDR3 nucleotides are TGTGCCAGCAGCTTAGCGAGTTTTAAGCCCCAGCATTTT.

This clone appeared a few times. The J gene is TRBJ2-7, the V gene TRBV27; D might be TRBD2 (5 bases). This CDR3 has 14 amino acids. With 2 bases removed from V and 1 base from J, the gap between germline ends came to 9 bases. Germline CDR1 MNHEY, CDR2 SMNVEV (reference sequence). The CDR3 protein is CASSLSTGSYEQYF. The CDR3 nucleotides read TGTGCCAGCAGTTTAAGTACGGGGTCCTACGAGCAGTACTTC.

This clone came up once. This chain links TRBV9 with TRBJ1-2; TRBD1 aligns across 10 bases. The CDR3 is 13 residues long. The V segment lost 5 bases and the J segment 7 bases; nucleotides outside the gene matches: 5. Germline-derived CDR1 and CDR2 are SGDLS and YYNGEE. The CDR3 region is CASRADRGLGYTF. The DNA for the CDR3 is TGTGCCAGCAGAGCCGACAGGGGGCTTGGCTACACCTTC.

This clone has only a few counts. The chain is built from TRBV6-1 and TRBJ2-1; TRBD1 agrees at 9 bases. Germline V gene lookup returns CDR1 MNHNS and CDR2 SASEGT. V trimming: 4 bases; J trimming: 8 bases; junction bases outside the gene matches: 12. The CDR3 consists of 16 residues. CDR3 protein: CASSALPGQGSDEQFF. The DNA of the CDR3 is TGTGCCAGCAGTGCCCTACCGGGACAGGGTTCGGATGAGCAGTTCTTC.

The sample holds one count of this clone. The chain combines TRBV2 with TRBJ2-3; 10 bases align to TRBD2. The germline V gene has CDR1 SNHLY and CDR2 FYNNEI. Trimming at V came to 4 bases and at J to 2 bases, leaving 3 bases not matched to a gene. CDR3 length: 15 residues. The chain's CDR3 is CASSALAGATDTQYF. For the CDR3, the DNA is TGTGCCAGCAGTGCCCTAGCGGGAGCCACAGATACGCAGTATTTT.

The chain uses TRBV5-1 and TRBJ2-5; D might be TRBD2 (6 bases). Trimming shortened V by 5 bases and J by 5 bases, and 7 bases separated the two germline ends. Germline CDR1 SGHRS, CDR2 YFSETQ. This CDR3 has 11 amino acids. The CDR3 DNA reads TGCGCCAGCAGGGAGGGGGAGACCCAGTACTTC. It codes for CASREGETQYF.

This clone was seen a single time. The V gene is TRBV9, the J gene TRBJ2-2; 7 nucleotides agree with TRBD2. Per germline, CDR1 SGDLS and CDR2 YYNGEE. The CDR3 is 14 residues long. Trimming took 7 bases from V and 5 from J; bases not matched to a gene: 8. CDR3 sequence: CASGREGGTGELFF. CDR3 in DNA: TGTGCCAGCGGGAGGGAGGGTGGTACCGGGGAGCTGTTTTTT.

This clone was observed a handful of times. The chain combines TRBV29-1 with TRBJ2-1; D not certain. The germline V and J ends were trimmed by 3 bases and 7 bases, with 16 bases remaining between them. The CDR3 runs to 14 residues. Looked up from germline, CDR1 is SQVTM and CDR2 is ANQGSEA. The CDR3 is CSVDPPSYKNEQFF. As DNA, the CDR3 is TGCAGCGTTGACCCCCCCAGTTACAAAAATGAGCAGTTCTTC.

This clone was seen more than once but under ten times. The CDR3 here is CAWSVRGGVAFF. The DNA for the CDR3 is TGTGCCTGGAGTGTACGAGGGGGCGTAGCTTTCTTT. The J gene is TRBJ1-1, the V gene TRBV30, with 7 nucleotides matching TRBD1. Per germline, CDR1 GTSNPN and CDR2 SVGIG (reference sequence). The CDR3 has 12 amino acids. With V trimmed by 0 bases and J by 10 bases, 5 bases remained unmatched.

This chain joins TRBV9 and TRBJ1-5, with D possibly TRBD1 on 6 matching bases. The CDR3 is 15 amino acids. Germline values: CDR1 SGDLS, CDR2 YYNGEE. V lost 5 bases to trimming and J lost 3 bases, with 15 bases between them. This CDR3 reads CASSSEQGINQPQHF. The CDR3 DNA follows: TGTGCCAGCAGTTCGGAACAGGGCATCAATCAGCCCCAGCATTTT.

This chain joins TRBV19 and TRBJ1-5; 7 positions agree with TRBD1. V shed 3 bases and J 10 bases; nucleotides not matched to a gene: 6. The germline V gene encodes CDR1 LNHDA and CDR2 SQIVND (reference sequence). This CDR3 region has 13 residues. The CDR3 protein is CASSIDHRGPQHF. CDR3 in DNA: TGTGCCAGTAGTATTGATCACAGGGGACCCCAGCATTTT.

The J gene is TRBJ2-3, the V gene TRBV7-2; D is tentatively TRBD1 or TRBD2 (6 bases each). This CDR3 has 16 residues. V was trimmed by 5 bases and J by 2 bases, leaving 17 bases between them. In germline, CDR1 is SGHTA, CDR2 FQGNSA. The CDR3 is CASSIGGRALTDTQYF. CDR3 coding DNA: TGTGCCAGCAGCATAGGGGGGCGGGCACTCACAGATACGCAGTATTTT.

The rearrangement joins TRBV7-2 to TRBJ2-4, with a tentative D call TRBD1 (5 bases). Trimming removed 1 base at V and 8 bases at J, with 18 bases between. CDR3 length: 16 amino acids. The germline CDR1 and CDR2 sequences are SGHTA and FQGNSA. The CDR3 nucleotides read TGTGCCAGCAGCTTAGGGGGTGACAGCCTTCTGGACATTCAGTACTTC. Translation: CASSLGGDSLLDIQYF. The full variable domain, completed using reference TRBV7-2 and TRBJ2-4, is GAGVSQSPSNKVTEKGKDVELRCDPISGHTALYWYRQSLGQGLEFLIYFQGNSAPDKSGLPSDRFSAERTGGSVSTLTIQRTQQEDSAVYLCASSLGGDSLLDIQYFGAGTRLSVL.

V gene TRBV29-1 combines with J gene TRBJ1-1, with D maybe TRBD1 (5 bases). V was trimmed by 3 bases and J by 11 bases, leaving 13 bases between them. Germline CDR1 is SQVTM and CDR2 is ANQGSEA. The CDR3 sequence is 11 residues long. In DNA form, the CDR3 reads TGCAGCGTTGACCCAGGGTATAGGGCTTTCTTT. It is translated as CSVDPGYRAFF.

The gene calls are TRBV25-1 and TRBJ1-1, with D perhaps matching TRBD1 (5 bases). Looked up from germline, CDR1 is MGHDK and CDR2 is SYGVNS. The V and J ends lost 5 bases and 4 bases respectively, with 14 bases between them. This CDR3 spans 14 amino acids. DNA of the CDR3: TGTGCCAGCAGTTCCCTGGGGAGGGGCACTGAAGCTTTCTTT. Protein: CASSSLGRGTEAFF.

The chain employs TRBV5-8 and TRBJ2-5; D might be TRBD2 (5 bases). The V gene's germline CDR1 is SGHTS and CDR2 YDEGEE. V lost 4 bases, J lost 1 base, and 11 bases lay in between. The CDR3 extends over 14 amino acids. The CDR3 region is CASSPREFQETQYF. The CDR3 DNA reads TGTGCCAGCAGCCCTCGGGAATTCCAAGAGACCCAGTACTTC.

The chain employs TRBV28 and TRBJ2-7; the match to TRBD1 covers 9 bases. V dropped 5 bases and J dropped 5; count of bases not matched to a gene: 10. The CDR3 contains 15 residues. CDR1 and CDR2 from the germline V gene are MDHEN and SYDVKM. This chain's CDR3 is CASSRTGTGSHEQYF. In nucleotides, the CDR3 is TGTGCCAGCAGTCGTACCGGGACAGGGTCCCACGAGCAGTACTTC. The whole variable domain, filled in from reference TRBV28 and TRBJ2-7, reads DVKVTQSSRYLVKRTGEKVFLECVQDMDHENMFWYRQDPGLGLRLIYFSYDVKMKEKGDIPEGYSVSREKKERFSLILESASTNQTSMYLCASSRTGTGSHEQYFGPGTRLTVT.

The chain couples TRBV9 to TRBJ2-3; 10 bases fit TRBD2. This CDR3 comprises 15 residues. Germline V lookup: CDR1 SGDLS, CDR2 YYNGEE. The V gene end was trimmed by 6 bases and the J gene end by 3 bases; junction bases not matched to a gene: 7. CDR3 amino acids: CASTPSGRGTDTQYF. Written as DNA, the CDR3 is TGTGCCAGCACCCCTAGCGGGAGAGGTACAGATACGCAGTATTTT.